These 30 T cell receptor beta chains came from one sample sequenced in a study of beta chain features in type 1 diabetes. Study findings and constraints: TCRB CDR3s from Type 1 diabetes patients were moderately but significantly shorter in all four CD4+ subsets.

cDNA synthesis used the whole RNA isolate, giving expressed TCRB sequences. TCRdb's table, derived via immunoSEQ multiplex PCR, lists solely in-frame clones and lacks some. The sample records some 27,000 clones, 65% being singletons. These receptors are not linked to any known antigen. The specimen sequenced was Tregs from blood. These receptors all come from a woman in her twenties or thirties with type 1 diabetes.

The rearrangement joins TRBV5-1 to TRBJ1-1; weak D call: TRBD1 (5 bases). This CDR3 contains 13 residues. The V gene lost 4 bases and the J gene lost 3 bases, with 10 bases spanning the gap. Looked up from germline, CDR1 is SGHRS and CDR2 is YFSETQ. CDR3 region: CASSIGGHTEAFF. For the CDR3, the DNA is TGCGCCAGCAGCATCGGGGGACACACTGAAGCTTTCTTT.

This clone was detected only a few times. The rearrangement uses TRBV2 and TRBJ2-3; D is perhaps TRBD2 (6 bases). V gave up 5 bases and J gave up 9 bases, with 21 bases separating them. From germline, CDR1 is SNHLY and CDR2 FYNNEI. The CDR3 runs 15 residues. CDR3 region: CASSPRDWDRRTQYF. The CDR3 DNA follows: TGTGCCAGCAGTCCCCGGGACTGGGATCGTCGCACGCAGTATTTT.

The chain couples TRBV6-5 to TRBJ1-1; D is unclear. The CDR3 totals 13 residues. Between the trimmed V and J ends, which lost 2 bases and 5 bases, there was a span of 9 bases. Germline V gene lookup returns CDR1 MNHEY and CDR2 SVGAGI. The CDR3 coding sequence is TGTGCCAGCAGTTACGTAAGTCGGACTGAAGCTTTCTTT. Amino acids: CASSYVSRTEAFF.

This clone appeared a few times. The CDR3 DNA follows: TGTGCCACCAGCAGAGAATACACTAGCGGCACCGGGGAGCTGTTTTTT. The encoded protein is CATSREYTSGTGELFF. The chain combines TRBV15 with TRBJ2-2; TRBD2 aligns across 8 bases. J was trimmed by 4 bases and V by 0 bases; bases with no gene match: 4. The CDR3 has 16 residues. Germline V lookup: CDR1 LNHNV, CDR2 YYDKDF (reference sequence).

This chain joins TRBV7-9 and TRBJ2-3, with 7 bases identical to TRBD1. Losses at the gene ends were 4 bases for V and 0 bases for J; bases not matched to a gene: 7. The CDR3 spans 16 residues. Germline assignment: CDR1 SEHNR and CDR2 FQNEAQ (reference sequence). This CDR3 reads CASSSPTTGSTDTQYF. As DNA, the CDR3 is TGTGCCAGCAGCTCCCCAACGACAGGGAGCACAGATACGCAGTATTTT. The variable domain in full, completed from reference TRBV7-9 and TRBJ2-3, reads DTGVSQNPRHKITKRGQNVTFRCDPISEHNRLYWYRQTLGQGPEFLTYFQNEAQLEKSRLLSDRFSAERPKGSFSTLEIQRTEQGDSAMYLCASSSPTTGSTDTQYFGPGTRLTVL.

This clone was seen only a few times. The chain is built from TRBV13 and TRBJ2-7; 12 bases line up with TRBD2. J lost 2 bases, V lost 3 bases, and 2 bases had no gene match. Germline V gene sequence: CDR1 PRHDT, CDR2 FYEKMQ (reference sequence). There are 15 residues in the CDR3. The CDR3 DNA follows: TGTGCCAGCAGCTTGACTAGCGGGAGCCCCTACGAGCAGTACTTC. Translating gives CASSLTSGSPYEQYF.

V gene TRBV28 combines with J gene TRBJ1-2; D is uncertain. Looked up from germline, CDR1 is MDHEN and CDR2 is SYDVKM. This CDR3 is 12 amino acids long. Trimming pared 7 bases from V and 7 bases from J, leaving 13 bases between. Written as DNA, the CDR3 is TGTGCCAGCACGGGAGGGTATCGTGGCTACACCTTC. Translation: CASTGGYRGYTF.

This clone was seen a few times. The rearrangement joins TRBV18 to TRBJ2-1; 9 bases map to TRBD2. Trimming removed 8 bases from V and 2 bases from J; junction bases left unmatched: 7. The CDR3 totals 15 residues. The germline V gene has CDR1 KGHSH and CDR2 LQKENI. CDR3 amino acids: CASVQLAGPYNEQFF. CDR3 sequence (DNA): TGTGCCAGCGTCCAACTAGCGGGCCCCTACAATGAGCAGTTCTTC.

This clone was counted only a few times. The J gene is TRBJ2-7, the V gene TRBV7-2; 8 bases agree with TRBD1. Germline CDR1 and CDR2: SGHTA and FQGNSA. CDR3 size: 13 residues. The V and J ends lost 5 bases and 3 bases, in that order; junction bases with no gene match: 3. The CDR3 here is CASSRQGNYEQYF. DNA for the CDR3: TGTGCCAGCAGCCGACAGGGGAACTACGAGCAGTACTTC. The full variable domain, in which reference TRBV7-2 and TRBJ2-7 provide the parts outside the CDR3, is GAGVSQSPSNKVTEKGKDVELRCDPISGHTALYWYRQSLGQGLEFLIYFQGNSAPDKSGLPSDRFSAERTGGSVSTLTIQRTQQEDSAVYLCASSRQGNYEQYFGPGTRLTVT.

The J gene is TRBJ2-7, the V gene TRBV29-1, with 7 bases that match TRBD1. The CDR3 is 14 residues long. The germline gives CDR1 SQVTM, CDR2 ANQGSEA. V trimming: 4 bases; J trimming: 0 bases; junction bases outside the gene matches: 6. As DNA, the CDR3 is TGCAGCGTTGTCCGGGACAGTAACTCCTACGAGCAGTACTTC. This codes for CSVVRDSNSYEQYF.

The chain has TRBV7-9 and TRBJ1-4; TRBD1 might be the D (5 bases). Deletions cut 5 bases from V and 5 bases from J, with 15 bases between. CDR3 length: 15 residues. In germline, CDR1 is SEHNR, CDR2 FQNEAQ (reference sequence). Written as DNA, the CDR3 is TGTGCCAGCAGCGAGGGAGGGGTGGTCAATGAAAAACTGTTTTTT. This translates into CASSEGGVVNEKLFF.

DNA for the CDR3: TGTGCCAGCAGCTTGGCCGGTTATGGCTACACCTTC. Its translation is CASSLAGYGYTF. The rearrangement joins TRBV5-6 to TRBJ1-2; D uncertain. The V gene lost 0 bases and the J gene lost 5 bases, with 5 bases spanning the gap. The CDR3 runs to 12 residues. Per the germline V gene, CDR1 is SGHDT and CDR2 is YYEEEE. The variable domain in full, completed from reference TRBV5-6 and TRBJ1-2, reads DAGVTQSPTHLIKTRGQQVTLRCSPKSGHDTVSWYQQALGQGPQFIFQYYEEEERQRGNFPDRFSGHQFPNYSSELNVNALLLGDSALYLCASSLAGYGYTFGSGTRLTVV.

The genes are TRBV28 and TRBJ2-3, with 10 bases that match TRBD2. The CDR3 runs to 19 residues. The V and J ends lost 3 bases and 7 bases, in that order; junction bases with no gene match: 19. CDR1 is MDHEN, CDR2 SYDVKM, per germline. The CDR3 sequence: CASSFQVVGLAGAEHTQYF. The CDR3 bases are TGTGCCAGCAGTTTTCAAGTGGTGGGGCTAGCGGGAGCGGAGCATACGCAGTATTTT.

The V and J genes are TRBV28 and TRBJ1-1, with D possibly TRBD1 on 5 matching bases. There are 11 residues in the CDR3. The V gene lost 3 bases and the J gene lost 8 bases, with 7 bases spanning the gap. Germline CDR1 is MDHEN and CDR2 is SYDVKM. CDR3 coding DNA: TGTGCCAGCAGTTTTCGACAGGAAGCTTTCTTT. Protein product: CASSFRQEAFF.

CDR3 in amino acids: CASSPVGAAGAEAFF. CDR3 coding DNA: TGTGCCAGCTCACCGGTGGGGGCCGCTGGAGCTGAAGCTTTCTTT. The chain carries TRBV18 and TRBJ1-1, with a tentative D call TRBD1 (6 bases). V lost 3 bases, J lost 6 bases, and 17 bases lay in between. The CDR3 consists of 15 residues. Germline V CDR1 and CDR2: KGHSH, LQKENI.

The rearrangement links TRBV11-3 to TRBJ1-2; TRBD1 aligns across 7 bases. CDR1 is SGHNT, CDR2 YENEEA, per germline. CDR3 length: 13 residues. V shed 5 bases, J shed 4 bases, and the junction held 4 bases outside the gene matches. Written as DNA, the CDR3 is TGTGCCAGCAGCCTAGGGACAGCCTATGGCTACACCTTC. Amino acid sequence: CASSLGTAYGYTF.

V usage is TRBV19 and J usage is TRBJ2-1; D is unclear. This CDR3 spans 11 amino acids. Trimming removed 3 bases at V and 9 bases at J, with 6 bases between. CDR1 and CDR2 from the germline V gene are LNHDA and SQIVND (reference sequence). The CDR3, as DNA: TGTGCCAGTAGTATGAGATCTGAGCAGTTCTTC. This sequence encodes CASSMRSEQFF.

This clone came up a few times. This rearrangement joins TRBV19 to TRBJ1-3; TRBD1 is a possible D gene (5 bases). Germline V lookup: CDR1 LNHDA, CDR2 SQIVND (reference sequence). This CDR3 region has 16 residues. V was cut by 5 bases and J by 8 bases, with 22 bases left in between. DNA of the CDR3: TGTGCCAGTAGTGTTATCGGGACTCTGGTCGGGCACACCATATATTTT. This codes for CASSVIGTLVGHTIYF.

This sequence joins TRBV7-9 and TRBJ2-5, with D possibly matching TRBD1 (5 bases). Trimming took 2 bases from V and 1 from J, leaving 14 bases between them. The CDR3 covers 16 residues. Germline V CDR1 and CDR2: SEHNR, FQNEAQ (reference sequence). CDR3 in amino acids: CASSLNFRGGQETQYF. DNA for the CDR3: TGTGCCAGCAGCTTAAATTTTAGGGGTGGCCAAGAGACCCAGTACTTC. The variable domain in full, with the rest retrieved from reference TRBV7-9 and TRBJ2-5, is DTGVSQNPRHKITKRGQNVTFRCDPISEHNRLYWYRQTLGQGPEFLTYFQNEAQLEKSRLLSDRFSAERPKGSFSTLEIQRTEQGDSAMYLCASSLNFRGGQETQYFGPGTRLLVL.

This clone was detected once. The chain recombines TRBV28 with TRBJ2-7; 13 bases are a match to TRBD2. This CDR3 has 18 amino acids. The V gene end was trimmed by 3 bases and the J gene end by 2 bases; junction bases not matched to a gene: 10. Per the germline V gene, CDR1 is MDHEN and CDR2 is SYDVKM. The CDR3 DNA is TGTGCCAGCAGTTTTTGGACTAGCGGGAGCTTTTCCCCCTACGAGCAGTACTTC. This encodes CASSFWTSGSFSPYEQYF. Full variable domain (rest looked up from reference TRBV28 and TRBJ2-7): DVKVTQSSRYLVKRTGEKVFLECVQDMDHENMFWYRQDPGLGLRLIYFSYDVKMKEKGDIPEGYSVSREKKERFSLILESASTNQTSMYLCASSFWTSGSFSPYEQYFGPGTRLTVT.

This chain uses TRBV28 with TRBJ1-1, with D possibly being TRBD1 (5 bases). The V gene lost 1 base and the J gene lost 0 bases, with 15 bases spanning the gap. The CDR3 runs to 17 residues. CDR1 and CDR2 from the germline V gene are MDHEN and SYDVKM. CDR3: CASSLYVGGVLNTEAFF. The CDR3 coding sequence is TGTGCCAGCAGTTTATATGTCGGGGGGGTACTGAACACTGAAGCTTTCTTT. The variable domain in full, with the rest retrieved from reference TRBV28 and TRBJ1-1, is DVKVTQSSRYLVKRTGEKVFLECVQDMDHENMFWYRQDPGLGLRLIYFSYDVKMKEKGDIPEGYSVSREKKERFSLILESASTNQTSMYLCASSLYVGGVLNTEAFFGQGTRLTVV.

The gene calls are TRBV6-6 and TRBJ2-5; D is perhaps TRBD2 (6 bases). The V and J ends lost 5 bases and 4 bases respectively, with 11 bases between them. The CDR3 sequence is 13 residues long. Germline V lookup: CDR1 MNHNY, CDR2 SVGAGI (reference sequence). DNA of the CDR3: TGTGCCAGCAGTGCTAGCGCGGGAGAGACCCAGTACTTC. Translation gives CASSASAGETQYF.

This clone has more than one count but fewer than ten. This chain connects TRBV19 to TRBJ1-2; D uncertain. Between the trimmed V and J ends, which lost 3 bases and 6 bases, there was a span of 11 bases. The CDR3 totals 13 residues. Germline assignment: CDR1 LNHDA and CDR2 SQIVND (reference sequence). The CDR3 nucleotides read TGTGCCAGTAGTATGACGTCGGAGGATGGCTACACCTTC. Amino acid sequence: CASSMTSEDGYTF.

The genes are TRBV18 and TRBJ2-4; TRBD2 agrees at 7 bases. Germline-derived CDR1 and CDR2 are KGHSH and LQKENI. Losses at the gene ends were 5 bases for V and 5 bases for J; bases not matched to a gene: 9. The CDR3 sequence is 15 residues long. CDR3 region: CASSYLLANENIQYF. The CDR3 nucleotides are TGTGCCAGCTCATACTTACTAGCGAACGAAAACATTCAGTACTTC.

The V and J genes are TRBV5-1 and TRBJ1-1; 11 nucleotides agree with TRBD1. Per the germline V gene, CDR1 is SGHRS and CDR2 is YFSETQ. V shed 3 bases, J shed 5 bases, and the junction held 6 bases outside the gene matches. The CDR3 contains 15 residues. The CDR3 sequence: CASSSGDRGGTEAFF. The CDR3 DNA reads TGCGCCAGCAGCTCTGGGGACAGGGGGGGGACTGAAGCTTTCTTT.

The chain links TRBV7-6 to TRBJ2-7; 7 nucleotides align to TRBD2. The CDR3 extends over 13 amino acids. V gave up 1 base and J gave up 6 bases; unmatched junction bases: 3. The germline V gene encodes CDR1 SGHVS and CDR2 FNYEAQ. The CDR3 DNA sequence: TGTGCCAGCAGCTTAGGGGCGGGAGCCGAGCAGTACTTC. This codes for CASSLGAGAEQYF. Supplemented by reference TRBV7-6 and TRBJ2-7, the full variable domain reads GAGVSQSPRYKVTKRGQDVALRCDPISGHVSLYWYRQALGQGPEFLTYFNYEAQQDKSGLPNDRFSAERPEGSISTLTIQRTEQRDSAMYRCASSLGAGAEQYFGPGTRLTVT.

The V call is TRBV5-4, the J call TRBJ1-1; weak D call: TRBD1 (6 bases). The germline V gene encodes CDR1 SGHNT and CDR2 YYREEE (reference sequence). V lost 3 bases and J lost 8, with 14 bases in between. This CDR3 spans 13 amino acids. The CDR3 protein is CASSSTGREEAFF. DNA of the CDR3: TGTGCCAGCAGCTCTACAGGGAGGGAGGAAGCTTTCTTT.

The chain couples TRBV30 to TRBJ1-2; TRBD1 matches 8 bases. Germline CDR1 reads GTSNPN; CDR2 reads SVGIG (reference sequence). The V segment lost 2 bases and the J segment 8 bases; nucleotides outside the gene matches: 7. The CDR3 spans 13 residues. CDR3 sequence (DNA): TGTGCCTGGAGTCTCGGACAGGGCGAAGGCTACACCTTC. Translated: CAWSLGQGEGYTF.

The chain couples TRBV7-2 to TRBJ2-1; the D gene is possibly TRBD1 (6 bases). The V and J ends lost 3 bases and 5 bases respectively, with 20 bases between them. CDR1 is SGHTA, CDR2 FQGNSA, per germline. This CDR3 contains 17 residues. This CDR3 reads CASSFTPDRIVNNEQFF. In DNA, the CDR3 is TGTGCCAGCAGCTTCACCCCCGACAGGATCGTTAACAATGAGCAGTTCTTC. The whole variable domain, remainder taken from reference TRBV7-2 and TRBJ2-1, is GAGVSQSPSNKVTEKGKDVELRCDPISGHTALYWYRQSLGQGLEFLIYFQGNSAPDKSGLPSDRFSAERTGGSVSTLTIQRTQQEDSAVYLCASSFTPDRIVNNEQFFGPGTRLTVL.

The V and J genes are TRBV5-8 and TRBJ2-5, with unresolved D. Germline values: CDR1 SGHTS, CDR2 YDEGEE. CDR3 length equals 13 residues. The V and J ends lost 2 bases and 7 bases respectively, with 12 bases between them. The CDR3 is CASSFPGPGTQYF. CDR3 coding DNA: TGTGCCAGCAGCTTCCCGGGTCCGGGGACCCAGTACTTC.